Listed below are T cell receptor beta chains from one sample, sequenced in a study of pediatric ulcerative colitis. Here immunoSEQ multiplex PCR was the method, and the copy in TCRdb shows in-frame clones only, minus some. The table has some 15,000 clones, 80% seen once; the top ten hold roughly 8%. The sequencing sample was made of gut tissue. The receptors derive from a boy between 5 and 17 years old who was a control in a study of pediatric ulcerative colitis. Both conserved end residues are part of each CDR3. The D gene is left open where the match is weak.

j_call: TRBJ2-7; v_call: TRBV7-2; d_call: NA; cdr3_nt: TGTGCCAGCAGCCCCCAAAAGGTGAACGAGCAGTACTTC; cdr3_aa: CASSPQKVNEQYF
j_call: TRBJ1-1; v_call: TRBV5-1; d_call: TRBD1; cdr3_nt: TGCGCCAGCAGCTGGGGACAGAATGAAGCTTTCTTT; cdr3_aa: CASSWGQNEAFF
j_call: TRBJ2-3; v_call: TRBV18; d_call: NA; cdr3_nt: TGTGCCAGCTCACCGTCGGGCGACGTGATAAGCACAGATACGCAGTATTTT; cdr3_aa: CASSPSGDVISTDTQYF
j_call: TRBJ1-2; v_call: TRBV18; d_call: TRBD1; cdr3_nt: TGTGCCAGCTCACCTTCAGGGGGAGACTATGGCTACACCTTC; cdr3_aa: CASSPSGGDYGYTF
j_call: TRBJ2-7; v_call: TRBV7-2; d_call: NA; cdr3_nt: TGTGCCAGCAGCTTCATCGGGAGCCATTACGAGCAGTACTTC; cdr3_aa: CASSFIGSHYEQYF
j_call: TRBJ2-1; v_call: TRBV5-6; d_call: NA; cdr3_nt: TGTGCCAGCAGCTCTTTTCGAGACGTGCCTAAGGACAATGAGCAGTTCTTC; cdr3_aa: CASSSFRDVPKDNEQFF
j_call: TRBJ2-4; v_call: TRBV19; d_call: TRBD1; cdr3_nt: TGTGCCAGTAGTATCAGGGGGACAACGGGAGCCAAAAACATTCAGTACTTC; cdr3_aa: CASSIRGTTGAKNIQYF
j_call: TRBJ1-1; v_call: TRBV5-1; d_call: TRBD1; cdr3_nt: TGCGCCAGCAGCGAGGGGACAGGGGTCACTGAAGCTTTCTTT; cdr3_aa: CASSEGTGVTEAFF
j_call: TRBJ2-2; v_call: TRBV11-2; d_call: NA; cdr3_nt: TGTGCCAGCAGCCTAAGGACAGAGACAGACACCGGGGAGCTGTTTTTT; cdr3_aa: CASSLRTETDTGELFF
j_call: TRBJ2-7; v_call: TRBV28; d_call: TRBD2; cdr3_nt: TGTGCCAGCAGTTTAGCGGGAGATAATGTCGAGCAGTACTTC; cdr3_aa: CASSLAGDNVEQYF
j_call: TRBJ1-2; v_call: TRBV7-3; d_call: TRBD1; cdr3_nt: TGTGCCAGCAGCTTAGGAGGGGGCGATGGCTACACCTTC; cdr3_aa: CASSLGGGDGYTF
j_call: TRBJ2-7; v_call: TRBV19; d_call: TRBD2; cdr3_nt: TGTGCCAGTAGCCCGCTGTGGGGACTAGCGGCATACGAGCAGTACTTC; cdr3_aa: CASSPLWGLAAYEQYF
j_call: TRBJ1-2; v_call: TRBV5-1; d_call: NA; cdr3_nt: TGCGCCAGCAGCTTGGGCAGGGACTTCGGCTATGGCTACACCTTC; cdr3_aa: CASSLGRDFGYGYTF
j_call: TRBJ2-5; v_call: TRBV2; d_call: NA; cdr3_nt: TGTGCCAGCAGTGATCAGGGGTACCAAGAGACCCAGTACTTC; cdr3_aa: CASSDQGYQETQYF
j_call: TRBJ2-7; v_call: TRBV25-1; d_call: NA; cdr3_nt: TGTGCCAGCAGTGAATTCGCAGGGACCTACGAGCAGTACTTC; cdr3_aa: CASSEFAGTYEQYF
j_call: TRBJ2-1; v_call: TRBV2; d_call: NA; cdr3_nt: TGTGCCAGCAGTGTTTGGCGGGGTGAGCAGTTCTTC; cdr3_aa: CASSVWRGEQFF
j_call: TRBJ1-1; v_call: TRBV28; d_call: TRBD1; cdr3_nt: TGTGCCAGCAAGCGGACAGGGGGGAACACTGAAGCTTTCTTT; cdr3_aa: CASKRTGGNTEAFF
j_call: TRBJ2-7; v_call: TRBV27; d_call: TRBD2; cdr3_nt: TGTGCCAGCAGTTTAAGGACTAGCGGGAGTTACGAGCAGTACTTC; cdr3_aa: CASSLRTSGSYEQYF